This T cell receptor (beta chain) was captured in a study of blood T cells in healthy people across ages. In the study overall: Capture by template switching was about one barcoded beta molecule per two T cells.

The CDR3 spans 11 residues. Per germline, CDR1 SGHRS and CDR2 YFSETQ. V shed 3 bases and J shed 5 bases, with 6 bases lying between them. Sample-barcoded 5' priming and a J-beta primer mix drove a second PCR of roughly 6 to 12 cycles. TCRdb used MiXCR to reprocess the 5' RACE reads, holding one entry per CDR3 protein. The sample records roughly 500,000 distinct CDR3 sequences, 27% being singletons. This sequence was found in an older woman in good health. The sequenced sample consisted of blood. J is TRBJ2-7 and V is TRBV5-1; D uncertain. CDR3 region: CASSSKNEQYF. The CDR3 DNA reads TGCGCCAGCAGCTCAAAAAACGAGCAGTACTTC.